The next 21 T cell receptor beta chains were all read from a single sample in a study of cytomegalovirus exposure and HLA in healthy donors. Sequencing was performed with immunoSEQ multiplex PCR; in TCRdb, only in-frame clones are kept and a portion is missing. This sample yields 150,000 to 200,000 clones, of which around four fifths are seen a single time; 2% to 2.5% belongs to the top ten. The specimen sequenced was PBMCs. The receptors were gathered from a young man in good health and CMV-seropositive.

The rearrangement joins TRBV4-1 to TRBJ2-7; D may be TRBD1 (6 bases). The CDR3 is made up of 17 amino acids. Trimming left V 3 bases short and J 0 bases short, with 18 bases between. CDR1 MGHRA and CDR2 YSYEKL come from the germline V gene. For the CDR3, the DNA is TGCGCCAGCAGCCAGCAGGCCCGGACAGAAGTCTCCTACGAGCAGTACTTC. Its translation: CASSQQARTEVSYEQYF.

The V and J genes are TRBV6-5 and TRBJ1-5, with D possibly being TRBD1 (5 bases). In germline, CDR1 is MNHEY, CDR2 SVGAGI. V was trimmed by 6 bases and J by 3 bases, leaving 15 bases between them. CDR3 length: 15 amino acids. The CDR3 DNA reads TGTGCCAGCAGGGCGGGGGGACCGTACAATCAGCCCCAGCATTTT. It encodes CASRAGGPYNQPQHF.

The chain has TRBV4-3 and TRBJ2-1, with 11 bases matching TRBD2. V lost 4 bases to trimming and J lost 6 bases; unmatched junction nucleotides: 11. This CDR3 is 17 amino acids long. CDR1 and CDR2 from the germline V gene are LGHNA and YSLEER. Here the CDR3 reads CASSLRLAGNLGNEQFF. The CDR3 coding sequence is TGCGCCAGCAGCCTCCGACTAGCGGGGAACTTGGGCAATGAGCAGTTCTTC.

CDR3: CASSYSGNPLAEQYF. The CDR3 DNA is TGTGCCAGCAGTTACTCCGGGAACCCTTTGGCCGAGCAGTACTTC. The chain uses TRBV6-5 and TRBJ2-7, with D possibly being TRBD2 (5 bases). Looked up from germline, CDR1 is MNHEY and CDR2 is SVGAGI. V was cut by 0 bases and J by 6 bases, with 15 bases left in between. CDR3 length: 15 residues.

The V call is TRBV7-2, the J call TRBJ2-7, with a weak D call TRBD1 (6 bases). This CDR3 has 15 residues. Germline V gene lookup returns CDR1 SGHTA and CDR2 FQGNSA. Between the trimmed V and J ends, which lost 1 base and 0 bases, there was a span of 10 bases. This CDR3 is CASSLVVGGSYEQYF. Written as DNA, the CDR3 is TGTGCCAGCAGCTTAGTTGTAGGGGGCTCCTACGAGCAGTACTTC.

The chain recombines TRBV5-1 with TRBJ2-7; 8 bases agree with TRBD2. Germline values: CDR1 SGHRS, CDR2 YFSETQ. This CDR3 has 15 amino acids. J lost 2 bases, V lost 0 bases, and 4 bases had no gene match. CDR3 loop: CASSLVLAGAYEQYF. The CDR3 region has the DNA TGCGCCAGCAGCTTGGTTCTAGCGGGTGCCTACGAGCAGTACTTC.

The chain employs TRBV2 and TRBJ1-1, with 7 bases matching TRBD1. CDR3 length: 13 amino acids. Trimming took 4 bases from V and 5 from J; bases not matched to a gene: 4. Germline values: CDR1 SNHLY, CDR2 FYNNEI. This CDR3 is CASSVEGQTEAFF. CDR3 coding DNA: TGTGCCAGCAGTGTTGAGGGACAGACTGAAGCTTTCTTT. Using reference TRBV2 and TRBJ1-1 for the parts outside the CDR3, the full variable domain is EPEVTQTPSHQVTQMGQEVILRCVPISNHLYFYWYRQILGQKVEFLVSFYNNEISEKSEIFDDQFSVERPDGSNFTLKIRSTKLEDSAMYFCASSVEGQTEAFFGQGTRLTVV.

The rearrangement uses TRBV4-3 and TRBJ1-2; D remains ambiguous. The CDR3 spans 13 residues. Germline CDR1 and CDR2: LGHNA and YSLEER. V was shortened by 6 bases and J by 1 base, with 9 bases between the two germline ends. Written as DNA, the CDR3 is TGCGCCAGCAGTGGTAACAATAACTATGGCTACACCTTC. As protein: CASSGNNNYGYTF.

This clone has just a few counts. The chain joins TRBV4-3 to TRBJ2-2; D remains unclear. The CDR3 totals 17 residues. Germline V gene data show CDR1 as LGHNA and CDR2 as YSLEER. V dropped 0 bases and J dropped 0 bases, with 11 bases sitting between them. The CDR3 DNA sequence: TGCGCCAGCAGCCAAGAGCAGAGGCCTGCGAACACCGGGGAGCTGTTTTTT. Translation: CASSQEQRPANTGELFF.

This chain connects TRBV18 to TRBJ1-4; D might be TRBD1 (6 bases). The CDR3 contains 12 residues. Trimming removed 6 bases from V and 8 bases from J, with 10 bases in between. The V gene's germline CDR1 is KGHSH and CDR2 LQKENI. This chain's CDR3 is CASSVGAEKLFF. CDR3 DNA sequence: TGTGCCAGCTCCGTGGGGGCAGAAAAACTGTTTTTT.

The rearrangement uses TRBV11-2 and TRBJ2-1; possible D gene TRBD1, 5 bases. Trimming removed 5 bases from V and 10 bases from J, with 15 bases in between. Looked up from germline, CDR1 is SGHAT and CDR2 is FQNNGV. CDR3 size: 13 residues. The CDR3 loop is CASSLTGANEQFF. The CDR3 DNA is TGTGCCAGCAGCCTCACAGGTGCCAACGAGCAGTTCTTC. Using reference TRBV11-2 and TRBJ2-1 for the parts outside the CDR3, the full variable domain is EAGVAQSPRYKIIEKRQSVAFWCNPISGHATLYWYQQILGQGPKLLIQFQNNGVVDDSQLPKDRFSAERLKGVDSTLKIQPAKLEDSAVYLCASSLTGANEQFFGPGTRLTVL.

The chain carries TRBV7-2 and TRBJ2-1, with TRBD2 matching 8 bases. V dropped 6 bases and J dropped 4; count of bases not matched to a gene: 8. The CDR3 has 15 residues. Germline V gene sequence: CDR1 SGHTA, CDR2 FQGNSA. The CDR3: CASRPPGLEYNEQFF. As DNA, the CDR3 is TGTGCCAGCAGACCACCGGGACTAGAGTACAATGAGCAGTTCTTC.

V is TRBV30 and J is TRBJ2-7, with D maybe TRBD1 (7 bases). Deletions cut 1 base from V and 5 bases from J, with 12 bases between. This CDR3 contains 13 residues. In germline, CDR1 is GTSNPN, CDR2 SVGIG (reference sequence). CDR3 nucleotide sequence: TGTGCCTGGAGTGGGGGCAGGGGGGACGAGCAGTACTTC. This translates into CAWSGGRGDEQYF.

Details on this clone: Additional DNA sequences in this sample encode the identical CDR3. The chain has TRBV5-4 and TRBJ2-7; 8 bases are shared with TRBD1. The J segment lost 1 base and the V segment lost 5 bases, leaving 5 bases of the junction unmatched. CDR1 SGHNT and CDR2 YYREEE come from the germline V gene (reference sequence). CDR3 length equals 14 residues. Here the CDR3 reads CASSSGTGSYEQYF. DNA for the CDR3: TGTGCCAGCAGTTCCGGGACAGGTTCCTACGAGCAGTACTTC.

This clone was observed a few times. CDR3 protein: CASSVAGAVYGYTF. Written as DNA, the CDR3 is TGTGCCAGCAGCGTAGCTGGGGCAGTCTATGGCTACACCTTC. V gene TRBV9 combines with J gene TRBJ1-2, with D possibly TRBD1 on 5 matching bases. V lost 0 bases, J lost 4 bases, and 10 bases lay in between. The CDR3 extends over 14 amino acids. Germline V gene data show CDR1 as SGDLS and CDR2 as YYNGEE. Full variable domain (rest looked up from reference TRBV9 and TRBJ1-2): DSGVTQTPKHLITATGQRVTLRCSPRSGDLSVYWYQQSLDQGLQFLIQYYNGEERAKGNILERFSAQQFPDLHSELNLSSLELGDSALYFCASSVAGAVYGYTFGSGTRLTVV.

V is TRBV5-1 and J is TRBJ1-2; 7 bases align to TRBD1. The germline V gene encodes CDR1 SGHRS and CDR2 YFSETQ. With 7 bases clipped from V and 0 bases from J, the junction kept 3 bases outside the gene matches. The CDR3 covers 13 residues. For the CDR3, the DNA is TGCGCCAGCGGCGACAGGGCTAACTATGGCTACACCTTC. This translates into CASGDRANYGYTF.

This chain connects TRBV9 to TRBJ2-7, with 9 bases lining up with TRBD2. The germline CDR1 and CDR2 sequences are SGDLS and YYNGEE. This CDR3 comprises 14 residues. The V and J ends lost 5 bases and 4 bases, in that order; junction bases with no gene match: 7. The CDR3 protein is CASSEGLAIYEQYF. The CDR3, as DNA: TGTGCCAGCAGTGAAGGACTAGCGATATACGAGCAGTACTTC.

The chain carries TRBV6-6 and TRBJ1-5, with 9 bases lining up with TRBD1. J lost 2 bases, V lost 5 bases, and 4 bases had no gene match. The CDR3 has 15 amino acids. The germline V gene encodes CDR1 MNHNY and CDR2 SVGAGI (reference sequence). This CDR3 is CASSQGQGGNQPQHF. CDR3 DNA sequence: TGTGCCAGCAGTCAGGGACAGGGAGGCAATCAGCCCCAGCATTTT.

A remark on this clone: Other DNA sequences from this sample encode an identical CDR3 as well. V usage is TRBV5-4 and J usage is TRBJ1-6; 9 bases fit TRBD1. Trimming took 5 bases from V and 8 from J; bases not matched to a gene: 5. Germline CDR1 reads SGHNT; CDR2 reads YYREEE (reference sequence). The CDR3 is made up of 14 amino acids. The CDR3 sequence: CASSLDRGYSPLHF. The CDR3 DNA sequence: TGTGCCAGCAGTCTGGACAGGGGCTATTCACCCCTCCACTTT.

This rearrangement joins TRBV5-4 to TRBJ1-2; TRBD1 matches 9 bases. The CDR3 runs 16 residues. Germline lookup yields CDR1 SGHNT and CDR2 YYREEE (reference sequence). The trim removed 0 bases at V and 5 bases at J, leaving 8 bases unmatched. CDR3 DNA: TGTGCCAGCAGCTTGGGGGGACAGGGACCTCTTTATGGCTACACCTTC. This translates into CASSLGGQGPLYGYTF. Variable domain in full (rest from reference TRBV5-4 and TRBJ1-2): ETGVTQSPTHLIKTRGQQVTLRCSSQSGHNTVSWYQQALGQGPQFIFQYYREEENGRGNFPPRFSGLQFPNYSSELNVNALELDDSALYLCASSLGGQGPLYGYTFGSGTRLTVV.

This rearrangement joins TRBV9 to TRBJ1-2, with D unclear. The CDR3 contains 12 residues. Per the germline V gene, CDR1 is SGDLS and CDR2 is YYNGEE. V was trimmed by 5 bases and J by 2 bases, leaving 7 bases between them. DNA of the CDR3: TGTGCCAGCAGTATACGGAACTATGGCTACACCTTC. This codes for CASSIRNYGYTF.